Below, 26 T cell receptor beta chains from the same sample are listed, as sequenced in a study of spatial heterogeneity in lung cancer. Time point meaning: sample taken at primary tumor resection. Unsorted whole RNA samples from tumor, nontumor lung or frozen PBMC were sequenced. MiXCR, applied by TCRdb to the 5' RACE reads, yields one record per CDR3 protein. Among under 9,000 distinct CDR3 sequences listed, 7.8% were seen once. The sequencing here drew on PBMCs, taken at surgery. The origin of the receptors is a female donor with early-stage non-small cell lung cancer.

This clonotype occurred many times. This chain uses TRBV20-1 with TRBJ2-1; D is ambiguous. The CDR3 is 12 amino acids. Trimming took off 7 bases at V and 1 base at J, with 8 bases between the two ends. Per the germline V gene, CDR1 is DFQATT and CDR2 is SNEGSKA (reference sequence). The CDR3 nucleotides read TGCAGTGGGAGCCAGTCCTACAATGAGCAGTTCTTC. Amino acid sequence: CSGSQSYNEQFF.

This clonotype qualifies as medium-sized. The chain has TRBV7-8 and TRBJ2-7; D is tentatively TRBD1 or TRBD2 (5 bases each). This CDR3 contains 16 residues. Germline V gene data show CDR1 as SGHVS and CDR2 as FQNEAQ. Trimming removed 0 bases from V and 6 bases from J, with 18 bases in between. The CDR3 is CASSLARGVKFSEQYF. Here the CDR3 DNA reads TGTGCCAGCAGCTTAGCCCGGGGCGTCAAGTTCAGCGAGCAGTACTTC.

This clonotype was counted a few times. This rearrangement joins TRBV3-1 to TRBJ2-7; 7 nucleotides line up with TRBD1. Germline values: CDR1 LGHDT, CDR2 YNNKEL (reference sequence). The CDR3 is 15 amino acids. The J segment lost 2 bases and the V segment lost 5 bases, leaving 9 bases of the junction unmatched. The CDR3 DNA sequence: TGTGCCAGCAGCTCACGACAGGGTACGACCTACGAGCAGTACTTC. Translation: CASSSRQGTTYEQYF.

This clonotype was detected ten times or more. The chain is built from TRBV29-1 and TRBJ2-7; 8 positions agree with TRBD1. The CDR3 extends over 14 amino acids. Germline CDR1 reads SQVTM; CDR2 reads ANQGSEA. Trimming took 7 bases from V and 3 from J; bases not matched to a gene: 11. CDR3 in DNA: TGCAGCGCAGTCCGACAGGGGACTGACTACGAGCAGTACTTC. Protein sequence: CSAVRQGTDYEQYF.

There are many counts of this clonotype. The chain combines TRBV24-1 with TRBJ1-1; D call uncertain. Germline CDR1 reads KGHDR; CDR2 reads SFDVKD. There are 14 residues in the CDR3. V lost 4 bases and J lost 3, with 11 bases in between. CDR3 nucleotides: TGTGCCACCAGTGACTCGCGAACTCACACTGAAGCTTTCTTT. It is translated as CATSDSRTHTEAFF.

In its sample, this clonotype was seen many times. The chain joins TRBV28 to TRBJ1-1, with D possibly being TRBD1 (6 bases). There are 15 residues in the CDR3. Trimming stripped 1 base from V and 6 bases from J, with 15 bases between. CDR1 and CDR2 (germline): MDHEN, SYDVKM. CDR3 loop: CASSLSRGRFAEAFF. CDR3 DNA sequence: TGTGCCAGCAGTTTATCCAGGGGTCGTTTCGCTGAAGCTTTCTTT.

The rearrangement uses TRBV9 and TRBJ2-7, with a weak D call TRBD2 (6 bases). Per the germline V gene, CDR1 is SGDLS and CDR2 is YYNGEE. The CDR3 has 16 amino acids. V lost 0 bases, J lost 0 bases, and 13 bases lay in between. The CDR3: CASSVGSGGDSYEQYF. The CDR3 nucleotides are TGTGCCAGCAGCGTAGGTTCCGGAGGGGACTCCTACGAGCAGTACTTC.

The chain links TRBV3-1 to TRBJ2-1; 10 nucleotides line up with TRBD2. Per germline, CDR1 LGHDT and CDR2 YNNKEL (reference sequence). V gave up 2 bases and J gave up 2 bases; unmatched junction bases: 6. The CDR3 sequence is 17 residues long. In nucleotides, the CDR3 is TGTGCCAGCAGCCAATTAGGAGCGGGGGGGCCCTACAATGAGCAGTTCTTC. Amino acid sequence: CASSQLGAGGPYNEQFF.

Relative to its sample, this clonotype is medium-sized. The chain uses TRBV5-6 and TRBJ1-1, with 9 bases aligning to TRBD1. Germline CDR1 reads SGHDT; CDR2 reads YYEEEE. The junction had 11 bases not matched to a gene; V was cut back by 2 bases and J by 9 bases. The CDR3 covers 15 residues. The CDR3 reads CASSFTGTGPFKAFF. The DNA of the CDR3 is TGTGCCAGCAGCTTCACCGGGACAGGGCCATTCAAAGCTTTCTTT.

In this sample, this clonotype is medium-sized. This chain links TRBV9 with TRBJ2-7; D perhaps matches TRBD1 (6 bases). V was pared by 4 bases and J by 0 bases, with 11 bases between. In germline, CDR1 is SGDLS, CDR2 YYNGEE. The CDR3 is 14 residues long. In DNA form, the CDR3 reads TGTGCCAGCAGCCCCCGGGACAACTCCTACGAGCAGTACTTC. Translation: CASSPRDNSYEQYF.

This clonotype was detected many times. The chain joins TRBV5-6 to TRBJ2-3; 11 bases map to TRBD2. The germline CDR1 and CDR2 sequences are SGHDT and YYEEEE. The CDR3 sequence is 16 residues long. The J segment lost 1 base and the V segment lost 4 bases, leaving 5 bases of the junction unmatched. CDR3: CASSLRLAGRTDTQYF. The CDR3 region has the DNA TGTGCCAGCAGCCTCCGACTAGCGGGACGCACAGATACGCAGTATTTT.

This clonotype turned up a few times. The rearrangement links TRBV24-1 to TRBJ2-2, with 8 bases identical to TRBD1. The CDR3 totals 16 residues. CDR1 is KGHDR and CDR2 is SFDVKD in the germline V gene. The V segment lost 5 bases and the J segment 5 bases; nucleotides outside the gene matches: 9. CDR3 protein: CATSAFGQGATGELFF. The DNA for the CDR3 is TGTGCCACCAGTGCATTTGGCCAGGGGGCTACCGGGGAGCTGTTTTTT.

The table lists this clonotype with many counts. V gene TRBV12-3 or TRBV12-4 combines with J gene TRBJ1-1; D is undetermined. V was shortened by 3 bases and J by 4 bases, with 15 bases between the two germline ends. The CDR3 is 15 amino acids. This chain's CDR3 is CASSFWRDRGTEAFF. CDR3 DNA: TGTGCCAGCAGTTTTTGGAGGGATCGAGGCACTGAAGCTTTCTTT.

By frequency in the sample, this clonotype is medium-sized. CDR3 protein: CSARVSGGASNTFYEQYF. CDR3 nucleotide sequence: TGCAGTGCTAGAGTTTCGGGGGGCGCTTCCAACACTTTCTACGAGCAGTACTTC. The chain links TRBV20-1 to TRBJ2-7; maybe TRBD2 (7 bases). The CDR3 consists of 18 residues. In germline, CDR1 is DFQATT, CDR2 SNEGSKA (reference sequence). Trimming took off 1 base at V and 3 bases at J, with 25 bases between the two ends.

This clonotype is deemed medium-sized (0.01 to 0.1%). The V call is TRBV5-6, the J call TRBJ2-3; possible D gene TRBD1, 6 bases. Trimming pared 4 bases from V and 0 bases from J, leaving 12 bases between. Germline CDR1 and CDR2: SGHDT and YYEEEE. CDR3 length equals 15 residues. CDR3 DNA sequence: TGTGCCAGCAGCCTTGGACAGACGAGCACAGATACGCAGTATTTT. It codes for CASSLGQTSTDTQYF.

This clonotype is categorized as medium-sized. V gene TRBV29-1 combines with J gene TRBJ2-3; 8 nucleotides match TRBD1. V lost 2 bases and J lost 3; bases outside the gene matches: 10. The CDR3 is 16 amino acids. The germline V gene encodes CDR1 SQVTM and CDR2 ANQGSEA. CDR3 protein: CSVERPQGATTDTQYF. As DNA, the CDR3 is TGCAGCGTTGAAAGGCCCCAGGGGGCGACAACAGATACGCAGTATTTT.

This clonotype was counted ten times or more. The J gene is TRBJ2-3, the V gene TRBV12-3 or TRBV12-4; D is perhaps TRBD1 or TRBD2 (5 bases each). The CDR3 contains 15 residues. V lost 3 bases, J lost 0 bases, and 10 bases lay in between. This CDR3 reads CASSFGTASTDTQYF. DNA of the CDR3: TGTGCCAGCAGTTTTGGGACCGCTAGCACAGATACGCAGTATTTT.

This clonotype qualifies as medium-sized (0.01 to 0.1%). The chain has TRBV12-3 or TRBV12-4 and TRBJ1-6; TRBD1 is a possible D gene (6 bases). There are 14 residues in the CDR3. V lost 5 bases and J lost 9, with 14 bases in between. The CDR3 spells CASSEGGGGSPLHF. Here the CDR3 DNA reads TGTGCCAGCAGTGAAGGGGGGGGTGGTTCACCCCTCCACTTT.

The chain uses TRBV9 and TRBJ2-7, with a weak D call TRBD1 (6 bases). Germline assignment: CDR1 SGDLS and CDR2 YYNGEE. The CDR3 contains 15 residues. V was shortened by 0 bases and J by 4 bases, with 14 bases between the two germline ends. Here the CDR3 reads CASSVGAGVVYEQYF. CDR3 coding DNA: TGTGCCAGCAGCGTAGGGGCAGGGGTGGTTTACGAGCAGTACTTC.

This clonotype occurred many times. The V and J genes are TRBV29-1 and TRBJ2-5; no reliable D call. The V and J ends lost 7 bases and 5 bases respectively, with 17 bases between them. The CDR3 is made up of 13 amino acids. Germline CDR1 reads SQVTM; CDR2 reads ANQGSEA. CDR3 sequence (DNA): TGCAGCGCCCAAAGGAGATCGGGCGAGACCCAGTACTTC. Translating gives CSAQRRSGETQYF.

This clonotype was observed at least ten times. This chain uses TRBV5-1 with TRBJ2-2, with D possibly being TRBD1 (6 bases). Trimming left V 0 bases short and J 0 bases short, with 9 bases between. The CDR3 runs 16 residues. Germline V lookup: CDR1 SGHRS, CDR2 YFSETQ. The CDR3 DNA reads TGCGCCAGCAGCTTGGCTCGGGACACGAACACCGGGGAGCTGTTTTTT. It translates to CASSLARDTNTGELFF.

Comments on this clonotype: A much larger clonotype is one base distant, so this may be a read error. The CDR3 loop reads CASSLGDRVNTEAYF. In DNA form, the CDR3 reads TGCGCCAGCAGCTTGGGCGACCGAGTGAACACTGAAGCTTACTTT. This chain joins TRBV5-1 and TRBJ1-1; no reliable D call. This CDR3 has 15 residues. The V gene's germline CDR1 is SGHRS and CDR2 YFSETQ.

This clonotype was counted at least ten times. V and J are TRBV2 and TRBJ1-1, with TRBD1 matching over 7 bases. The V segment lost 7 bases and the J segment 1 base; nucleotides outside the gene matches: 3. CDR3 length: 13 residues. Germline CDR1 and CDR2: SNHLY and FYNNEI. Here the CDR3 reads CASNRQGNTEAFF. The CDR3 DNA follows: TGTGCCAGCAATAGACAGGGGAACACTGAAGCTTTCTTT.

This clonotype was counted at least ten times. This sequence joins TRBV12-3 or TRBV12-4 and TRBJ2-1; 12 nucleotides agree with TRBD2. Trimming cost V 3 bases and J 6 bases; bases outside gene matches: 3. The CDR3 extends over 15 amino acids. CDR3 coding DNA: TGTGCCAGCAGTTTTAGGACTAGCGGGATCAATGAGCAGTTCTTC. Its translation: CASSFRTSGINEQFF.

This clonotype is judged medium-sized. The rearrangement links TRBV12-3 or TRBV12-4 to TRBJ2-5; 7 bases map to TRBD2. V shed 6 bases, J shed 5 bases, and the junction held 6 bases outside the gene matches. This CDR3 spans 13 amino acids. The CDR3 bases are TGTGCCAGCAGCCTCGGGACTAAGGAGACCCAGTACTTC. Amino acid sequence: CASSLGTKETQYF.

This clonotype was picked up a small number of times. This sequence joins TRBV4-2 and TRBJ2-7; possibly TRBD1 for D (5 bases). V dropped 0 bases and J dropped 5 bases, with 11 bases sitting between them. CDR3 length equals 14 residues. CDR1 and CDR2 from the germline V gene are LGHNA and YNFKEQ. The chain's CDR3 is CASSQEGRAHEQYF. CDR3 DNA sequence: TGTGCCAGCAGCCAAGAGGGCAGGGCCCACGAGCAGTACTTC.